This T cell receptor beta chain was captured in a study of blood T cell repertoires in COVID-19. The overall study: Both acute and convalescent COVID-19 samples were obtained from the United States, Italy and Spain. PBMCs, B-cell-depleted T cells, or T cells provided the cDNA or gDNA that made up the material.

The CDR3 covers 15 residues. Germline V gene sequence: CDR1 MNHEY, CDR2 SMNVEV (reference sequence). Trimming took 5 bases from V and 2 from J; bases not matched to a gene: 6. Original processing methods: Scientists estimated how many nucleated cells there were by amplifying reference gene primers. Clones were read by immunoSEQ multiplex PCR, and TCRdb kept only the in-frame ones, dropping some. V, J and clone size derive from that table, while D and trimming were established from the DNA sequence. In the table there are a few hundred thousand clones, approximately 81% of which are singletons. Sequenced material: peripheral blood. The V and J genes are TRBV27 and TRBJ2-7, with 10 bases aligning to TRBD1. The receptor was isolated from a woman older than 75 with active or convalescent COVID-19. The CDR3, as DNA: TGTGCCAGCAGTCCACCCGGGACAGGGGCCTACGAGCAGTACTTC. Amino acid sequence: CASSPPGTGAYEQYF.